What follows describes a single T cell receptor beta chain. The CDR3 has 15 residues. V was clipped by 5 bases and J by 5 bases; unmatched bases: 10. CDR1 is LNHDA, CDR2 SQIVND, per germline (reference sequence). Authors' analysis steps: Estimation of nucleated cell counts was performed using reference gene primer amplification. Only in-frame clones appear in the TCRdb table, and some are missing; sequencing was by immunoSEQ multiplex PCR. V, J and clone size derive from that table, while D and trimming were established from the DNA sequence. The sample carries 450,000 to 600,000 clones, about nine tenths recorded once. The data were taken from a study of blood T cell repertoires in COVID-19. For the study at large: Samples came from the United States, Italy and Spain, spanning acute and convalescent COVID-19.

In assigning cohorts, the study relied on participant-reported clinical history. The chain couples TRBV19 to TRBJ2-7; 9 bases match TRBD1. Sequenced material: PBMCs or T cells enriched from blood (not recorded which). The TCR sequence derives from a woman aged 18-30 years who had recovered from COVID-19. DNA for the CDR3: TGTGCCAGTAGTCCGCCGGACAGGGGTCTGGACGAGCAGTACTTC. Protein sequence: CASSPPDRGLDEQYF.